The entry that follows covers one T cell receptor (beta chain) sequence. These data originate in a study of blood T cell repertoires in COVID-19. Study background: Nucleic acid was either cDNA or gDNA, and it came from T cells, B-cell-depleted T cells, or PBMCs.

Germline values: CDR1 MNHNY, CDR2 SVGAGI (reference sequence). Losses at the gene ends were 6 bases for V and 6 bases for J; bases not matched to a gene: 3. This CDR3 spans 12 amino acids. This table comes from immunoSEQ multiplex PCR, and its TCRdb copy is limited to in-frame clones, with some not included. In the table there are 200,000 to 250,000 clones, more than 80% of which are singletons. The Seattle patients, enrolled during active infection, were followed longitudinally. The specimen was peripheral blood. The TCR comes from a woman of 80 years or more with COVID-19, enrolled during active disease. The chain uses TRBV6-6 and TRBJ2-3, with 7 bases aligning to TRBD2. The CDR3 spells CASSGGLDTQYF. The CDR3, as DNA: TGTGCCAGCAGCGGGGGGTTGGATACGCAGTATTTT.